Each of the 25 T cell receptor beta chains below was sequenced from the same sample in a study of technical replicates of blood from several donors. Clones were read by immunoSEQ multiplex PCR, and TCRdb kept only the in-frame ones, dropping some. Counted here are fewer than 85,000 clones, roughly 94% occurring once; the ten biggest clones make up approximately 0.25%. The specimen was T cells isolated from PBMCs. Receptor source: a human donor in good health.

The CDR3 DNA follows: TGTGCCAGCTCGCCACTCCGGGAGGACACCGGGGAGCTGTTTTTT. It is translated as CASSPLREDTGELFF. The V and J genes are TRBV9 and TRBJ2-2, with TRBD2 matching 7 bases. This CDR3 is built from 15 residues. With 7 bases clipped from V and 3 bases from J, the junction kept 9 bases outside the gene matches. Germline V gene data show CDR1 as SGDLS and CDR2 as YYNGEE.

This chain uses TRBV5-6 with TRBJ1-2; 7 nucleotides align to TRBD1. Germline-derived CDR1 and CDR2 are SGHDT and YYEEEE. V shed 1 base, J shed 1 base, and the junction held 1 base outside the gene matches. This CDR3 has 14 amino acids. CDR3 in amino acids: CASSLYRGNYGYTF. The CDR3 DNA reads TGTGCCAGCAGCTTGTACAGGGGTAACTATGGCTACACCTTC. Full variable domain (missing parts from reference TRBV5-6 and TRBJ1-2): DAGVTQSPTHLIKTRGQQVTLRCSPKSGHDTVSWYQQALGQGPQFIFQYYEEEERQRGNFPDRFSGHQFPNYSSELNVNALLLGDSALYLCASSLYRGNYGYTFGSGTRLTVV.

The chain links TRBV5-1 to TRBJ1-2; the match to TRBD1 covers 10 bases. Germline assignment: CDR1 SGHRS and CDR2 YFSETQ. The CDR3 has 16 residues. Germline trimming cut 0 bases from V and 5 bases from J; bases unmatched to any gene: 7. This chain's CDR3 is CASSLGQGALGYGYTF. For the CDR3, the DNA is TGCGCCAGCAGCTTGGGACAGGGGGCTTTAGGGTATGGCTACACCTTC.

The CDR3 sequence is CASSHRILAGGPPLLDEQYF. In nucleotides, the CDR3 is TGTGCCAGCAGCCATCGCATCCTAGCGGGGGGCCCTCCTCTCCTAGACGAGCAGTACTTC. This chain links TRBV5-8 with TRBJ2-7; 11 positions match TRBD2. This CDR3 region has 20 residues. The junction had 23 bases not matched to a gene; V was cut back by 4 bases and J by 5 bases. Germline V lookup: CDR1 SGHTS, CDR2 YDEGEE.

J is TRBJ2-5 and V is TRBV2; D unresolved. V gave up 5 bases and J gave up 10 bases, with 11 bases separating them. Germline CDR1 reads SNHLY; CDR2 reads FYNNEI. CDR3 size: 11 residues. In DNA form, the CDR3 reads TGTGCCAGCAGTACTGAGCCAAGCCAGTACTTC. The encoded protein is CASSTEPSQYF.

The chain carries TRBV18 and TRBJ2-2, with 7 bases aligning to TRBD1. Trimming at V came to 2 bases and at J to 6 bases, leaving 6 bases not matched to a gene. Germline V gene lookup returns CDR1 KGHSH and CDR2 LQKENI. CDR3 length: 15 amino acids. CDR3 region: CASSPINRGAGELFF. CDR3 in DNA: TGTGCCAGCTCACCAATTAACAGGGGAGCCGGGGAGCTGTTTTTT. The entire variable domain, with the rest obtained from reference TRBV18 and TRBJ2-2, is as follows: NAGVMQNPRHLVRRRGQEARLRCSPMKGHSHVYWYRQLPEEGLKFMVYLQKENIIDESGMPKERFSAEFPKEGPSILRIQQVVRGDSAAYFCASSPINRGAGELFFGEGSRLTVL.

The genes are TRBV2 and TRBJ2-1; TRBD2 is a possible D gene (5 bases). The length of the CDR3 is 14 residues. V lost 1 base and J 8 bases, leaving 12 bases between the germline ends. Per germline, CDR1 SNHLY and CDR2 FYNNEI. The CDR3 DNA is TGTGCCAGCAGTGAAGACCTGGGTAGCGATGAGCAGTTCTTC. Amino acids: CASSEDLGSDEQFF.

Regarding this clone: Other DNA sequences within the sample encode an identical CDR3. CDR3 bases: TGTGCCAGCAAAACAGGGGGGAGCAATCAGCCCCAGCATTTT. Its translation is CASKTGGSNQPQHF. The chain has TRBV6-5 and TRBJ1-5, with TRBD1 matching 8 bases. V shed 7 bases, J shed 1 base, and the junction held 3 bases outside the gene matches. This CDR3 contains 14 residues. Germline CDR1 MNHEY, CDR2 SVGAGI.

The CDR3 sequence: CASREGNTEAFF. The CDR3, as DNA: TGCGCCAGCAGGGAGGGGAACACTGAAGCTTTCTTT. The chain joins TRBV5-1 to TRBJ1-1; no definite D call. CDR1 is SGHRS and CDR2 is YFSETQ in the germline V gene. The ends were cut back, 5 bases at V and 1 base at J, with 6 bases in the middle. The length of the CDR3 is 12 residues.

This chain links TRBV5-6 with TRBJ2-3; TRBD2 agrees at 7 bases. From germline, CDR1 is SGHDT and CDR2 YYEEEE. J was trimmed by 1 base and V by 1 base; bases with no gene match: 3. This CDR3 is built from 15 residues. The CDR3: CASSLLAGGTDTQYF. The CDR3 DNA reads TGTGCCAGCAGCTTGTTGGCGGGGGGCACAGATACGCAGTATTTT.

The genes are TRBV21-1 and TRBJ2-7; the table's D gene call, TRBD1, was not cross checked with the DNA. TRBV21-1 counts as a pseudogene. The length of the CDR3 is 15 residues. The CDR3 reads CASSLRTGGLYEQYF. CDR3 nucleotide sequence: TGTGCCAGCAGCCTACGGACAGGGGGCCTCTACGAGCAGTACTTC.

The rearrangement uses TRBV2 and TRBJ2-2, with D perhaps TRBD2 (7 bases). The germline V gene has CDR1 SNHLY and CDR2 FYNNEI. The V end lost 6 bases, the J end lost 3 bases, and 11 bases lay between the germline ends. This CDR3 is built from 14 residues. CDR3 in amino acids: CASSEGGYTGELFF. DNA for the CDR3: TGTGCCAGCAGCGAGGGGGGGTACACCGGGGAGCTGTTTTTT.

The genes are TRBV27 and TRBJ1-5; a possible D gene is TRBD1 (6 bases). Germline V lookup: CDR1 MNHEY, CDR2 SMNVEV (reference sequence). Deletions cut 4 bases from V and 7 bases from J, with 17 bases between. CDR3 length: 15 amino acids. CDR3 sequence: CASSSLTGFHQPQHF. The CDR3 DNA is TGTGCCAGCAGTTCCCTGACAGGATTTCACCAGCCCCAGCATTTT.

The rearrangement uses TRBV2 and TRBJ2-3; 8 bases match TRBD1. CDR1 and CDR2 from the germline V gene are SNHLY and FYNNEI. V lost 3 bases to trimming and J lost 5 bases; unmatched junction nucleotides: 4. This CDR3 region has 14 residues. The CDR3 loop is CASSDRGQLDTQYF. CDR3 nucleotides: TGTGCCAGCAGTGACAGGGGGCAGCTAGATACGCAGTATTTT.

This rearrangement joins TRBV5-1 to TRBJ2-2, with 10 bases fitting TRBD1. The CDR3 has 16 residues. Germline V lookup: CDR1 SGHRS, CDR2 YFSETQ. V dropped 1 base and J dropped 5; count of bases not matched to a gene: 5. CDR3 loop: CASSLRDRGNTGELFF. Here the CDR3 DNA reads TGCGCCAGCAGCTTGAGGGACAGGGGAAATACCGGGGAGCTGTTTTTT. Drawing the rest from reference TRBV5-1 and TRBJ2-2, the complete variable domain is KAGVTQTPRYLIKTRGQQVTLSCSPISGHRSVSWYQQTPGQGLQFLFEYFSETQRNKGNFPGRFSGRQFSNSRSEMNVSTLELGDSALYLCASSLRDRGNTGELFFGEGSRLTVL.

V gene TRBV5-4 combines with J gene TRBJ2-2; TRBD2 aligns across 12 bases. J gave up 2 bases and V 1 base, and 9 bases lay outside the gene matches. The CDR3 spans 19 residues. Germline V CDR1 and CDR2: SGHNT, YYREEE (reference sequence). The CDR3 DNA reads TGTGCCAGCAGCTTGCCCACTAGCGGGGGGCCCATAAACACCGGGGAGCTGTTTTTT. Encoded protein: CASSLPTSGGPINTGELFF.

The chain links TRBV18 to TRBJ2-6; 10 nucleotides align to TRBD1. The CDR3 is 17 residues long. V shed 4 bases, J shed 1 base, and the junction held 4 bases outside the gene matches. CDR1 and CDR2 from the germline V gene are KGHSH and LQKENI. The CDR3 here is CASSLTGGLSGANVLTF. The CDR3 DNA reads as TGTGCCAGCTCACTGACAGGGGGCTTATCTGGGGCCAACGTCCTGACTTTC.

The chain links TRBV11-2 to TRBJ2-7, with D possibly matching TRBD1 (7 bases). V lost 4 bases to trimming and J lost 4 bases, with 14 bases between them. Germline V lookup: CDR1 SGHAT, CDR2 FQNNGV. The CDR3 is 14 amino acids. CDR3 in DNA: TGTGCCAGCAGCTCACTCCAGGGGGGTTACGAGCAGTACTTC. It yields the protein CASSSLQGGYEQYF.

This chain connects TRBV15 to TRBJ1-1; no clear D. The CDR3 contains 14 residues. V was pared by 1 base and J by 3 bases, with 9 bases between. Looked up from germline, CDR1 is LNHNV and CDR2 is YYDKDF (reference sequence). This chain's CDR3 is CATSRVGEDTEAFF. DNA of the CDR3: TGTGCCACCAGCAGAGTCGGGGAGGACACTGAAGCTTTCTTT.

The rearrangement uses TRBV9 and TRBJ1-2, with 7 bases aligning to TRBD1. The CDR3 runs to 14 residues. Germline CDR1 is SGDLS and CDR2 is YYNGEE. V shed 3 bases and J 4 bases; nucleotides not matched to a gene: 6. The CDR3 nucleotides read TGTGCCAGCAGCGGTTCACAGGGGACCTATGGCTACACCTTC. This sequence encodes CASSGSQGTYGYTF.

The chain has TRBV28 and TRBJ1-5, with a weak D call TRBD1 (5 bases). Trimming left V 4 bases short and J 3 bases short, with 16 bases between. Per germline, CDR1 MDHEN and CDR2 SYDVKM. The CDR3 covers 16 residues. CDR3 in DNA: TGTGCCAGCAGTTCGGGCGGGACGCCTATCAATCAGCCCCAGCATTTT. Its protein is CASSSGGTPINQPQHF.

V is TRBV18 and J is TRBJ1-5; 7 positions match TRBD1. The CDR3 consists of 15 residues. CDR1 and CDR2 (germline): KGHSH, LQKENI. With 3 bases clipped from V and 4 bases from J, the junction kept 6 bases outside the gene matches. CDR3 nucleotide sequence: TGTGCCAGCTCACCCGGACAGGCTCGGAATCAGCCCCAGCATTTT. Protein: CASSPGQARNQPQHF. Looking up the rest from reference TRBV18 and TRBJ1-5 gives the full variable domain: NAGVMQNPRHLVRRRGQEARLRCSPMKGHSHVYWYRQLPEEGLKFMVYLQKENIIDESGMPKERFSAEFPKEGPSILRIQQVVRGDSAAYFCASSPGQARNQPQHFGDGTRLSIL.

V gene TRBV4-1 combines with J gene TRBJ2-1; 13 bases align to TRBD2. The CDR3 covers 17 residues. Looked up from germline, CDR1 is MGHRA and CDR2 is YSYEKL. V trimming: 4 bases; J trimming: 8 bases; junction bases outside the gene matches: 11. CDR3 coding DNA: TGCGCCAGCAGCCCCGGACTAGCGGGAGTGCTCGGGGATGAGCAGTTCTTC. It is translated as CASSPGLAGVLGDEQFF.

V gene TRBV7-2 combines with J gene TRBJ2-5; D is perhaps TRBD2 (7 bases). CDR1 SGHTA and CDR2 FQGNSA come from the germline V gene. V was trimmed by 1 base and J by 9 bases, leaving 9 bases between them. CDR3 length equals 12 residues. CDR3 amino acids: CASSLGEGAQYF. CDR3 DNA: TGTGCCAGCAGCTTAGGGGAGGGGGCCCAGTACTTC. Using reference TRBV7-2 and TRBJ2-5 for the parts outside the CDR3, the full variable domain is GAGVSQSPSNKVTEKGKDVELRCDPISGHTALYWYRQSLGQGLEFLIYFQGNSAPDKSGLPSDRFSAERTGGSVSTLTIQRTQQEDSAVYLCASSLGEGAQYFGPGTRLLVL.

The chain joins TRBV14 to TRBJ2-3, with a weak D call TRBD1 (6 bases). This CDR3 is built from 15 residues. Per germline, CDR1 SGHDN and CDR2 FVKESK. V was cut by 2 bases and J by 1 base, with 10 bases left in between. CDR3 nucleotides: TGTGCCAGCAGCCAATTCAGACAGGGCACAGATACGCAGTATTTT. Translating gives CASSQFRQGTDTQYF.